Sequencing of this T cell receptor (beta chain) was carried out in a study of long-term antiretroviral therapy in people with HIV. Details on this clone: Its antigen is as yet unknown.

Study-wide results and limits: Someone took the blood between about 2003 and 2017, maybe while older ART regimens were in use. Relative to control repertoires, HIV repertoires exhibited narrower CDR3 length ranges.

A v3.0 immunoSEQ assay was performed at survey level. Assay: immunoSEQ multiplex PCR; the TCRdb copy retains only in-frame clones and omits some. Of over 30,000 clones listed, 65% to 80% are singletons. Here the sequenced sample was unsorted PBMCs, taken 2 years after starting antiretroviral therapy. This TCR came from a woman aged 45 to 65 with HIV.

The CDR3 sequence is CASSLSAISYNEQFF. In DNA form, the CDR3 reads TGTGCCAGCAGCTTAAGCGCTATCTCCTACAATGAGCAGTTCTTC. The rearrangement uses TRBV7-3 and TRBJ2-1; D gene unclear. The CDR3 is made up of 15 amino acids. V lost 1 base to trimming and J lost 0 bases, with 7 bases between them. Germline lookup yields CDR1 SGHTA and CDR2 FQGTGA.